A selection of T cell receptor beta chains follows, all from one sample in a study of blood T cell repertoires in COVID-19. Method: immunoSEQ multiplex PCR; TCRdb's copy keeps in-frame clones and lacks some. The table lists 95,000 to 150,000 clones, 84% of them singletons. The sequenced material came from PBMCs or T cells enriched from blood (not recorded which). The receptors come from a woman under 40 who had recovered from COVID-19. CDR3s leave out the opening cysteine and the closing phenylalanine or tryptophan.

V gene: TRBV3-1/TRBV3-2
J gene: TRBJ2-1
CDR3 protein: ASSQPWGLNEQF

V gene: TRBV5-1
J gene: TRBJ2-7
CDR3 protein: ASSWGLGVGEQY

V gene: TRBV27
J gene: TRBJ2-7
CDR3 protein: ASSKVGTKSYEQY

V gene: TRBV30
J gene: TRBJ1-6
CDR3 protein: AWTGQHNSPLH

V gene: TRBV2
J gene: TRBJ2-3
CDR3 protein: ASSGTSGAQYKQY

V gene: TRBV5-6
J gene: TRBJ1-6
CDR3 protein: ASSLLGRGEPLH

V gene: TRBV19
J gene: TRBJ1-1
CDR3 protein: ASLERTTEAF

V gene: TRBV18
J gene: TRBJ2-7
CDR3 protein: ASSRRGTASNEQY

V gene: TRBV11-2
J gene: TRBJ2-1
CDR3 protein: ASSSLGREYRRSYNEQF

V gene: TRBV7-3
J gene: TRBJ2-1
CDR3 protein: ASSLTGTYNEQF

V gene: TRBV15
J gene: TRBJ1-2
CDR3 protein: ATSRERRGYGYT

V gene: TRBV10-3
J gene: TRBJ2-7
CDR3 protein: ATRGDTRSEQY

V gene: TRBV11-2
J gene: TRBJ1-2
CDR3 protein: ASSLKFNWGVY

V gene: TRBV4-1
J gene: TRBJ2-7
CDR3 protein: ASSRYSGGRGYEQY

V gene: TRBV5-4
J gene: TRBJ2-1
CDR3 protein: ASTSETSGRANEQF

V gene: TRBV11-2
J gene: TRBJ2-5
CDR3 protein: ASSSAQFRAETQY

V gene: TRBV4-3
J gene: TRBJ1-2
CDR3 protein: ASSQDKQGYGYT

V gene: TRBV23-1
J gene: TRBJ2-1
CDR3 protein: ASSQSEGAGRGPYNEQF

V gene: TRBV5-1
J gene: TRBJ2-6
CDR3 protein: ASSLGGGSPGANVLT

V gene: TRBV7-8
J gene: TRBJ1-6
CDR3 protein: ASSLGGTATNSPLH

V gene: TRBV29-1
J gene: TRBJ2-7
CDR3 protein: SVLRGTSGSSYEQY

V gene: TRBV7-9
J gene: TRBJ1-2
CDR3 protein: ASSAAGGYGYT

V gene: TRBV20-1
J gene: TRBJ1-1
CDR3 protein: SASGGQGGTEAF

V gene: TRBV5-6
J gene: TRBJ2-7
CDR3 protein: ASSLNGYEQY

V gene: TRBV9
J gene: TRBJ1-1
CDR3 protein: ASSVQGRGTEAF

V gene: TRBV7-2
J gene: TRBJ1-2
CDR3 protein: ASSLPPLYGYT